This T cell receptor (beta chain) was profiled in a study of cytomegalovirus exposure and HLA in healthy donors. Study observations and caveats: Whilst most TCR sequences proved rare, a subset of public TCRs occurred across many donors.

The study ran its PCR with 60 Vbeta and 13 Jbeta primers. TCRdb keeps only in-frame clones here, not all; method: immunoSEQ multiplex PCR. The top ten clones hold 2% to 3% of a sample with about 120,000 clones, around 80% of them seen once. About this clone itself: Its cognate antigen is unknown. The junction does not match germline at one end; this may be a read error.

This clonotype originated in a female donor in good health and CMV-seronegative. The sample comprised PBMCs.

The CDR3 DNA is TGTGCCAGCTCACCACGGATGACACCTAATCGGCCCCAGCATTTT. This gives the protein CASSPRMTPNRPQHF. This sequence joins TRBV18 and TRBJ1-5; D is ambiguous. CDR3 length equals 15 residues. Germline V gene data show CDR1 as KGHSH and CDR2 as LQKENI. The whole variable domain, remainder taken from reference TRBV18 and TRBJ1-5, is NAGVMQNPRHLVRRRGQEARLRCSPMKGHSHVYWYRQLPEEGLKFMVYLQKENIIDESGMPKERFSAEFPKEGPSILRIQQVVRGDSAAYFCASSPRMTPNRPQHFGDGTRLSIL.